This T cell receptor beta chain was sequenced for a study of chemoradiotherapy in HPV16-positive cancers. As for the study in general: Functional T-cell assays on a couple of HPV16-positive patients' cells defined candidate HPV-specific clones and common TCR motifs. Whole-study findings and limits: In HPV16-positive patients, HPV-responsive T-cell expansion tracked better recurrence-free survival. Only a couple of HPV16-positive patients supplied the functional HPV-specificity definition.

The CDR3 loop spans 12 amino acids. The V end was cut by 7 bases, the J end by 6 bases, with 12 bases between. CDR1 is SNHLY, CDR2 FYNNEI, per germline. TCRdb's table, derived via immunoSEQ multiplex PCR, lists solely in-frame clones and lacks some. Of roughly 23,000 clones listed, 80% to 90% were seen once; the top ten hold 4.5% to 7%. With respect to this clone: Its antigen is unidentified.

Over chemoradiotherapy, repertoires were sampled more than once. Sequencing used blood, obtained from a patient who underwent chemoradiotherapy. The TCR was taken from a human donor with HPV-associated anogenital cancer. The chain couples TRBV2 to TRBJ1-1; D gene unclear. CDR3 region: CASTFRVPEAFF. The CDR3 coding sequence is TGTGCCAGCACATTCCGGGTTCCTGAAGCTTTCTTT.